These 18 T cell receptor beta chains came from one sample sequenced in a study of blood T cell repertoires in COVID-19. Assay: immunoSEQ multiplex PCR; the TCRdb copy retains only in-frame clones and omits some. In the table there are hundreds of thousands of clones, roughly 85% of which are singletons. Sequences were obtained from peripheral blood. The receptors shown here come from a woman between 25 and 40 years old with active or convalescent COVID-19.

The CDR3 bases are TGTGCCAGTAGTCCAGGTGATGCAGGAGGGGAGACCCAGTACTTC. Its translation is CASSPGDAGGETQYF. The rearrangement links TRBV19 to TRBJ2-5; TRBD2 is a possible D gene (6 bases). The CDR3 runs to 15 residues. Between the trimmed V and J ends, which lost 5 bases and 5 bases, there was a span of 18 bases. CDR1 is LNHDA, CDR2 SQIVND, per germline (reference sequence).

The chain has TRBV5-6 and TRBJ1-2, with 7 bases aligning to TRBD1. Germline values: CDR1 SGHDT, CDR2 YYEEEE. V lost 4 bases, J lost 3 bases, and 0 bases stayed unmatched. CDR3 size: 12 residues. The CDR3 loop reads CASSDRDYGYTF. In nucleotides, the CDR3 is TGTGCCAGCAGCGACAGGGACTATGGCTACACCTTC.

This chain connects TRBV11-2 to TRBJ2-1; 10 nucleotides line up with TRBD2. Germline V gives CDR1 SGHAT, CDR2 FQNNGV. The CDR3 runs 15 residues. The trim removed 6 bases at V and 8 bases at J, leaving 10 bases unmatched. The CDR3 sequence is CASSDLGLALDEQFF. CDR3 coding DNA: TGTGCCAGCAGTGACCTGGGACTAGCGCTGGATGAGCAGTTCTTC.

The chain uses TRBV11-2 and TRBJ2-7; TRBD1 is a possible D gene (5 bases). V was shortened by 4 bases and J by 7 bases, with 17 bases between the two germline ends. There are 14 residues in the CDR3. From germline, CDR1 is SGHAT and CDR2 FQNNGV. The CDR3 region is CASSSLAKGQEQYF. The CDR3 DNA sequence: TGTGCCAGCAGCTCCCTGGCGAAGGGGCAGGAGCAGTACTTC.

The chain couples TRBV19 to TRBJ1-1; D gene unclear. Trimming removed 3 bases at V and 0 bases at J, with 11 bases between. The CDR3 loop spans 15 amino acids. Germline assignment: CDR1 LNHDA and CDR2 SQIVND (reference sequence). CDR3: CASSMNGLLNTEAFF. The CDR3 coding sequence is TGTGCCAGTAGTATGAACGGTCTCTTGAACACTGAAGCTTTCTTT.

The chain uses TRBV19 and TRBJ1-2; D perhaps matches TRBD1 (5 bases). V was pared by 3 bases and J by 3 bases, with 8 bases between. CDR1 is LNHDA, CDR2 SQIVND, per germline (reference sequence). The CDR3 consists of 13 residues. The CDR3 DNA follows: TGTGCCAGTAGTATCGCCAGGGACTATGGCTACACCTTC. Translation: CASSIARDYGYTF.

As concerns this clone: The sample has other DNA sequences that encode this CDR3 too. This chain connects TRBV5-1 to TRBJ2-7; 7 nucleotides agree with TRBD1. The germline V gene has CDR1 SGHRS and CDR2 YFSETQ. The CDR3 sequence is 14 residues long. The ends lost 0 bases at V and 5 bases at J; junction bases unmatched: 5. The DNA for the CDR3 is TGCGCCAGCAGCTTGGGGCAGGGGGTAGACGAGCAGTACTTC. This codes for CASSLGQGVDEQYF.

The rearrangement joins TRBV29-1 to TRBJ2-7, with 9 bases lining up with TRBD1. This CDR3 comprises 13 residues. Germline loops: CDR1 SQVTM, CDR2 ANQGSEA. With 3 bases clipped from V and 4 bases from J, the junction kept 4 bases outside the gene matches. This CDR3 is CSVDGTGSYEQYF. The CDR3 DNA reads TGCAGCGTTGATGGGACAGGGTCATACGAGCAGTACTTC.

This chain uses TRBV7-2 with TRBJ1-1, with 8 nucleotides matching TRBD1. The CDR3 consists of 14 residues. The germline CDR1 and CDR2 sequences are SGHTA and FQGNSA. J lost 4 bases, V lost 5 bases, and 6 bases had no gene match. The CDR3 DNA reads as TGTGCCAGCAGCACCAGACAGGGGCGCACTGAAGCTTTCTTT. Protein sequence: CASSTRQGRTEAFF.

The chain links TRBV5-6 to TRBJ2-7, with 7 bases fitting TRBD1. Germline V CDR1 and CDR2: SGHDT, YYEEEE. V trimming: 3 bases; J trimming: 2 bases; junction bases outside the gene matches: 5. This CDR3 comprises 14 residues. The CDR3 protein is CASSYGTVTYEQYF. CDR3 in DNA: TGTGCCAGCAGCTATGGGACAGTTACCTACGAGCAGTACTTC.

CDR3 DNA: TGTGCCAGTAGACCTGACAGGTACACCGGGGAGCTGTTTTTT. It encodes CASRPDRYTGELFF. The chain employs TRBV19 and TRBJ2-2, with D possibly matching TRBD1 (6 bases). V was clipped by 6 bases and J by 3 bases, with 11 bases between them. The germline CDR1 and CDR2 sequences are LNHDA and SQIVND (reference sequence). CDR3 length: 14 residues.

This clone was recorded once. V and J are TRBV30 and TRBJ2-7, with D maybe TRBD1 (6 bases). The CDR3 has 12 residues. Trimming removed 7 bases at V and 0 bases at J, with 10 bases between. From germline, CDR1 is GTSNPN and CDR2 SVGIG (reference sequence). CDR3 loop: CAYSGASYEQYF. The CDR3 region has the DNA TGTGCCTATTCAGGGGCCTCCTACGAGCAGTACTTC.

The rearrangement joins TRBV23-1 to TRBJ2-2; TRBD1 might be the D (6 bases). TRBV23-1 is recorded as an ORF, its role being uncertain. V lost 2 bases to trimming and J lost 0 bases, with 16 bases between them. CDR3 length: 18 amino acids. This CDR3 is CASSQGYLSGANTGELFF. In DNA form, the CDR3 reads TGCGCCAGCAGTCAAGGATACTTGTCAGGGGCGAACACCGGGGAGCTGTTTTTT.

This clone came up many times. V usage is TRBV5-1 and J usage is TRBJ2-1, with 8 bases aligning to TRBD1. CDR3 length equals 12 residues. The germline CDR1 and CDR2 sequences are SGHRS and YFSETQ. Trimming cost V 2 bases and J 9 bases; bases outside gene matches: 1. CDR3 nucleotides: TGCGCCAGCAGCTTTACAGGGGGTGAGCAGTTCTTC. Translation: CASSFTGGEQFF.

V usage is TRBV19 and J usage is TRBJ1-2; TRBD1 aligns across 7 bases. The CDR3 totals 15 residues. In germline, CDR1 is LNHDA, CDR2 SQIVND (reference sequence). Trimming cost V 5 bases and J 2 bases; bases outside gene matches: 8. CDR3 in amino acids: CASSAPGGPNYGYTF. The CDR3 DNA sequence: TGTGCCAGTAGTGCCCCAGGGGGACCAAACTATGGCTACACCTTC.

The gene calls are TRBV5-6 and TRBJ1-2, with TRBD1 identical over 7 bases. V dropped 3 bases and J dropped 6; count of bases not matched to a gene: 8. Germline V gene lookup returns CDR1 SGHDT and CDR2 YYEEEE. The CDR3 is 14 amino acids. The CDR3 DNA reads TGTGCCAGCAGCTCACCGGACAGGTTTAATGGCTACACCTTC. Protein sequence: CASSSPDRFNGYTF.

This clone occurred once. J is TRBJ1-1 and V is TRBV6-1; D is possibly TRBD1 (5 bases). V was cut by 3 bases and J by 7 bases, with 12 bases left in between. The CDR3 is 13 residues long. Germline loops: CDR1 MNHNS, CDR2 SASEGT. The CDR3: CASSERQLDEAFF. The CDR3 coding sequence is TGTGCCAGCAGTGAGAGACAGCTGGATGAAGCTTTCTTT.

This clone has only one observation. The CDR3 protein is CASTSQGNEAFF. The CDR3 nucleotides read TGTGCCAGCACCTCACAGGGGAATGAAGCTTTCTTT. V gene TRBV25-1 combines with J gene TRBJ1-1; 7 bases align to TRBD1. CDR3 length: 12 amino acids. The germline V gene has CDR1 MGHDK and CDR2 SYGVNS. Trimming at V came to 7 bases and at J to 7 bases, leaving 6 bases not matched to a gene.